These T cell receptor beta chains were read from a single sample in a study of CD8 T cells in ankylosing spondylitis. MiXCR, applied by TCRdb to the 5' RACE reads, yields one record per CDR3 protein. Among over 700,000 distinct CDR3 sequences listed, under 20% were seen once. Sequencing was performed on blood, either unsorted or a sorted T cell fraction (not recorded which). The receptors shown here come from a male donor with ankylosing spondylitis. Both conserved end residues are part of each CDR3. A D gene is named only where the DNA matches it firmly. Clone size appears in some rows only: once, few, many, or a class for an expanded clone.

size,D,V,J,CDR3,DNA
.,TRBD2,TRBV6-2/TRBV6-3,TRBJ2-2,CASSYGTLVGLAGGIAGELFF,TGTGCCAGCAGTTACGGGACCCTCGTAGGTCTAGCGGGGGGGATCGCCGGGGAGCTGTTTTTT
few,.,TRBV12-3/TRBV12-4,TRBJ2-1,CASSSVGGNEQFF,TGTGCCAGCAGCTCCGTCGGAGGGAATGAGCAGTTCTTC
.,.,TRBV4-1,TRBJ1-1,CASSQESQDTEAFF,TGCGCCAGCAGCCAAGAATCACAGGACACTGAAGCTTTCTTT
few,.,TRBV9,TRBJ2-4,CASSGLMDIQYF,TGTGCCAGCAGCGGCCTAATGGACATTCAGTACTTC
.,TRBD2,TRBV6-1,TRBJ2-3,CASSKLASSTDTQYF,TGTGCCAGCAGCAAACTAGCGTCTAGCACAGATACGCAGTATTTT
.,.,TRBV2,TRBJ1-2,CASSKSGGNGYTF,TGTGCCAGCAGTAAATCGGGAGGAAATGGCTACACCTTC
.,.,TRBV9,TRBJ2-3,CASRGRRGTDTQYF,TGTGCCAGCAGGGGGAGAAGAGGCACAGATACGCAGTATTTT
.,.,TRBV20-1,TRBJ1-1,CSARDEGLKAFF,TGCAGTGCTAGAGATGAGGGGTTGAAAGCTTTCTTT
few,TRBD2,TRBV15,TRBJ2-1,CATSSRLSSGGISSYNEQFF,TGTGCCACCAGCAGCCGACTATCGAGCGGGGGTATAAGCTCCTACAATGAGCAGTTCTTC
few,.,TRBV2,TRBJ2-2,CASGRDGSGELFF,TGTGCAAGCGGCAGGGACGGGTCCGGGGAGCTGTTTTTT
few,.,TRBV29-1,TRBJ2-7,CSVAEEGISYEQYF,TGCAGCGTCGCAGAGGAGGGGATTTCCTACGAGCAGTACTTC
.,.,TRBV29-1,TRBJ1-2,CSVDTNYGYTF,TGCAGCGTTGATACGAACTATGGCTACACCTTC
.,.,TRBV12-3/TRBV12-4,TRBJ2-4,CASSLEAGDIQYF,TGTGCCAGCAGCCTAGAAGCCGGGGACATTCAGTACTTC
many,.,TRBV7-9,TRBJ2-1,CASSLGAFSYNEQFF,TGTGCCAGCAGCTTAGGGGCGTTCTCCTACAATGAGCAGTTCTTC
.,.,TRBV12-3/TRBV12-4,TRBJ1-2,CASSYSGVNYGYTF,TGTGCCAGCAGTTATTCCGGGGTGAACTATGGCTACACCTTC